The rows below give T cell receptor beta chains drawn from one sample of a study of T-cell memory formation after mild COVID-19. TCRdb re-analysed the 5' RACE reads in MiXCR, keeping a single row per CDR3 protein. Counted here are 140,000 or so distinct CDR3 sequences, 14% occurring once; the ten biggest clones make up 25% to 30%. The sample taken for sequencing was PBMCs or a T cell subset sorted from them (not recorded which). Receptor source: an adult woman who had mild COVID-19 (a few samples of this study predate the infection). Cell type and time point are not known. CDR3s include the opening cysteine and the closing phenylalanine or tryptophan. A D gene is named only where the DNA matches it firmly. Clone size appears in some rows only: once, few, many, or a class for an expanded clone.

j_call v_call d_call clone_size cdr3_nt cdr3_aa
TRBJ2-5 TRBV9 - - TGTGCCAGCAGCGTAGGTGTCCGACAGTTCCAAGAGACCCAGTACTTC CASSVGVRQFQETQYF
TRBJ2-1 TRBV27 - few TGTGCCAGCAGTTTACAGGGGCGTTACAATGAGCAGTTCTTC CASSLQGRYNEQFF
TRBJ2-5 TRBV7-9 TRBD2 - TGTGCCAGCAGCTCCCAGAATCCGGGACTAGCGGGACAAGAGACCCAGTACTTC CASSSQNPGLAGQETQYF
TRBJ2-5 TRBV12-3/TRBV12-4 TRBD2 many TGTGCCAGCAATCGACTAGCGGGCGGAGAGACCCAGTACTTC CASNRLAGGETQYF
TRBJ1-2 TRBV15 - - TGTGCCACCAGCGACGACTATGGCTACACCTTC CATSDDYGYTF
TRBJ2-3 TRBV6-5 - few TGTGCCAGCACGGTTCGGGGCACAGATACGCAGTATTTT CASTVRGTDTQYF
TRBJ2-3 TRBV12-3/TRBV12-4 - few TGTGCCAGCAGTTTATCGGACAGAGGCACAGATACGCAGTATTTT CASSLSDRGTDTQYF
TRBJ2-7 TRBV7-9 - - TGTGCCAGCAGCCCCCCTTCAGGACAGTCTCCCTACGAGCAGTACTTC CASSPPSGQSPYEQYF
TRBJ2-3 TRBV7-9 - many TGTGCCAGCAGCTTAGTAGCAGGGACAGATACGCAGTATTTT CASSLVAGTDTQYF
TRBJ2-7 TRBV7-6 - - TGTGCCAGCAGCCCCACTGTTGGCATAGGGAGTACCTACGAGCAGTACTTC CASSPTVGIGSTYEQYF
TRBJ2-1 TRBV24-1 - few TGTGCCACCAGTGATGCCGGGACTCCCAGCTCCTACAATGAGCAGTTCTTC CATSDAGTPSSYNEQFF
TRBJ2-7 TRBV4-1 TRBD1 - TGCGCCAGCAGCCACCAGGGGGCCTACGAGCAGTACTTC CASSHQGAYEQYF
TRBJ2-3 TRBV11-2 - few TGTGCCAGCCTCGGGGTGAGGCACACAGATACGCAGTATTTT CASLGVRHTDTQYF
TRBJ2-7 TRBV9 TRBD2 few TGTGCCAGCAGCCCCACTCCGGGACTAGATAATTACGAGCAGTACTTC CASSPTPGLDNYEQYF
TRBJ1-1 TRBV19 TRBD1 - TGTGCCAGTAGTCCGAGATCAGGGGGCTACACTGAAGCTTTCTTT CASSPRSGGYTEAFF
TRBJ2-5 TRBV29-1 TRBD2 few TGCAGCGTTGTGGGGAGCGACTTCGGGGGGGCAGGAGAGACCCAGTACTTC CSVVGSDFGGAGETQYF
TRBJ2-7 TRBV12-3/TRBV12-4 - - TGTGCCAGCGCCTCCTACGAGCAGTACTTC CASASYEQYF
TRBJ2-1 TRBV3-1 TRBD1 few TGTGCCAGCAGCCCGGAGACAGGGCAAAATGAGCAGTTCTTC CASSPETGQNEQFF
TRBJ2-2 TRBV5-1 TRBD1 - TGCGCCAGCAGCTTGGGACAGGGGGCCGGGGAGCTGTTTTTT CASSLGQGAGELFF
TRBJ2-1 TRBV4-2 - - TGTGCCAGCAGCCAGAGCCAATTGCCGAATGAGCAGTTCTTC CASSQSQLPNEQFF
TRBJ2-7 TRBV7-2 - - TGTGCCAGCAGTTCTTTTAGCGGAGTCTCCTACGAGCAGTACTTC CASSSFSGVSYEQYF
TRBJ2-7 TRBV12-3/TRBV12-4 - many TGTGCCAGCAGTTTCGAGGGAGTAGGCTACGAGCAGTACTTC CASSFEGVGYEQYF
TRBJ2-3 TRBV15 TRBD2 few TGTGCCACCAGGTCCTCGGTCGAACTAGCGGGGAGCACAGATACGCAGTATTTT CATRSSVELAGSTDTQYF
TRBJ2-1 TRBV7-9 - few TGTGCCAGCAGCTTAGCCCCGCCCTCCAATGAGCAGTTCTTC CASSLAPPSNEQFF
TRBJ1-3 TRBV5-5 TRBD1 - TGTGCCAGCAGCTTCGACAGGGAAGCCTCTGGAAACACCATATATTTT CASSFDREASGNTIYF
TRBJ2-1 TRBV15 TRBD2 many TGTGCCACCGGCCTGGGGGGGGAGGCCTACAATGAGCAGTTCTTC CATGLGGEAYNEQFF
TRBJ2-7 TRBV19 - - TGTGCCAGTATGGGACGGAGCTCCTACGAGCAGTACTTC CASMGRSSYEQYF
TRBJ1-2 TRBV20-1 TRBD1 few TGCAGTGCCCAGGACAGGGGGCTAAGCTATGGCTACACCTTC CSAQDRGLSYGYTF
TRBJ2-1 TRBV9 - few TGTGCCAGCAGGTGGGACACCAACTACAATGAGCAGTTCTTC CASRWDTNYNEQFF
TRBJ2-1 TRBV19 TRBD2 many TGTGCCAGTAACAAAGCGGGAGTCCTAATCAATGAGCAGTTCTTC CASNKAGVLINEQFF
TRBJ1-1 TRBV6-5 - - TGTGCCAGCAGTTACGGGCAGCTTAACACTGAAGCTTTCTTT CASSYGQLNTEAFF
TRBJ1-1 TRBV19 - few TGTGCCAGTAGTCCTCCCCTGGGACGAAACACTGAAGCTTTCTTT CASSPPLGRNTEAFF
TRBJ2-7 TRBV20-1 - - TGCAGTGCAAGTGTTTTGTACGAGCAGTACTTC CSASVLYEQYF
TRBJ2-1 TRBV4-1 TRBD2 few TGCGCCAGCAGCCAAGATTGGGCTAGCGGGGACAATGAGCAGTTCTTC CASSQDWASGDNEQFF